The rows below give T cell receptor beta chains drawn from one sample of a study of blood T cells in healthy people across ages. MiXCR, applied by TCRdb to the 5' RACE reads, yields one record per CDR3 protein. Counted here are 1.5 million to 2 million distinct CDR3 sequences, less than 50% occurring once; the ten biggest clones make up less than 2.5%. The sequencing sample was made of blood. The origin of the receptors is a woman aged 40 to 55 in good health. Each CDR3 is given with its conserved first and last residue. The order of the fields is J gene, D gene, V gene, clone size, CDR3 protein, CDR3 DNA. D genes are given only for firm matches. Clone size is not always given. Where it is, it says once, few, many or a class for expanded clones.

>TRBJ1-5|NA|TRBV20-1|NA
CSARDDGHYNQPQHF
TGCAGTGCTAGAGATGATGGACATTACAATCAGCCCCAGCATTTT
>TRBJ1-4|NA|TRBV6-2/TRBV6-3|once
CASSPGRRATNEKLFF
TGTGCCAGCAGCCCGGGACGCCGTGCAACTAATGAAAAACTGTTTTTT
>TRBJ2-5|TRBD2|TRBV13|NA
CASSTGLAGALYQETQYF
TGTGCCAGCAGCACTGGACTAGCGGGGGCTCTGTACCAAGAGACCCAGTACTTC
>TRBJ2-4|NA|TRBV20-1|once
CSAPTGLSYGQYF
TGCAGTGCTCCGACAGGTCTCTCCTACGGGCAGTACTTC
>TRBJ2-1|TRBD2|TRBV7-2|NA
CASIRSSGGGSNEQFF
TGTGCCAGCATCCGCTCTAGCGGGGGGGGTTCAAATGAGCAGTTCTTC
>TRBJ2-7|TRBD2|TRBV29-1|many
CSVEGGLAGSSYEQYF
TGCAGCGTTGAAGGGGGACTAGCGGGGAGCTCCTACGAGCAGTACTTC
>TRBJ2-3|TRBD1|TRBV11-2|NA
CASSPGQQTTDTQYF
TGTGCCAGCAGCCCGGGACAGCAAACCACAGATACGCAGTATTTT
>TRBJ2-1|TRBD2|TRBV4-2|NA
CASSQDFGGLAGAGSYNEQFF
TGTGCCAGCAGCCAAGATTTTGGGGGTCTAGCGGGGGCGGGCTCCTACAATGAGCAGTTCTTC
>TRBJ2-2|NA|TRBV20-1|NA
CSAWVRTGELFF
TGCAGTGCTTGGGTGCGGACCGGGGAGCTGTTTTTT
>TRBJ2-7|TRBD1|TRBV14|NA
CASSQDRGLFYEQYF
TGTGCCAGCAGCCAGGACAGGGGGCTATTCTACGAGCAGTACTTC
>TRBJ2-6|NA|TRBV12-3/TRBV12-4|few
CASSPPHGGAPSGANVLTF
TGTGCCAGCAGCCCTCCCCATGGGGGTGCTCCCAGTGGGGCCAACGTCCTGACTTTC
>TRBJ2-3|NA|TRBV7-2|NA
CASSSRTEDYRRGDTQYF
TGTGCCAGCAGCTCCAGAACTGAGGACTACCGCAGGGGGGATACGCAGTATTTT
>TRBJ2-6|NA|TRBV7-6|NA
CASSLDVAQSSGANVLTF
TGTGCCAGCAGCTTAGATGTGGCACAGAGCTCTGGGGCCAACGTCCTGACTTTC
>TRBJ1-5|NA|TRBV16|once
CASSPLVRTSNQPQHF
TGTGCCAGCAGCCCCCTTGTAAGGACATCAAATCAGCCCCAGCATTTT
>TRBJ2-1|TRBD1|TRBV6-6|NA
CASSDRGQVGNEQFF
TGTGCCAGCTCGGACAGGGGGCAGGTAGGCAATGAGCAGTTCTTC
>TRBJ2-5|TRBD1|TRBV5-1|NA
CASSLDRGHEETQYF
TGCGCCAGCAGCTTGGATAGGGGGCATGAAGAGACCCAGTACTTC
>TRBJ2-3|TRBD1|TRBV7-2|NA
CASSLFGTGGFGDTQYF
TGTGCCAGCAGCTTATTTGGGACAGGGGGTTTCGGGGATACGCAGTATTTT
>TRBJ2-5|NA|TRBV20-1|few
CSAILPRGIGQETQYF
TGCAGTGCCATCCTACCCCGGGGAATAGGACAAGAGACCCAGTACTTC
>TRBJ1-3|NA|TRBV5-1|NA
CASSLSSRNTIYF
TGCGCCAGCAGCTTGAGCAGCCGAAACACCATATATTTT
>TRBJ2-1|TRBD2|TRBV7-8|NA
CASSLDLSGGALSNEQFF
TGTGCCAGCAGCTTAGATCTTAGCGGGGGGGCTTTGAGCAATGAGCAGTTCTTC
>TRBJ1-5|NA|TRBV7-2|few
CASSFSTGGGQPQHF
TGTGCCAGCAGCTTCAGCACGGGGGGCGGTCAGCCCCAGCATTTT
>TRBJ2-3|TRBD2|TRBV27|NA
CASTRTSGGEQYF
TGTGCCAGCACCCGGACTAGCGGGGGGGAGCAGTATTTT
>TRBJ2-1|TRBD2|TRBV20-1|NA
CSARGERGNNEQFF
TGCAGTGCTAGAGGGGAGCGGGGTAACAATGAGCAGTTCTTC
>TRBJ2-3|NA|TRBV19|NA
CASSTTGPVGTQYF
TGTGCCAGTAGTACCACAGGCCCGGTGGGTACGCAGTATTTT
>TRBJ2-5|TRBD1|TRBV13|few
CASSSQGGSEAETQYF
TGTGCCAGCAGCTCTCAAGGGGGCTCAGAAGCAGAGACCCAGTACTTC
>TRBJ2-1|TRBD2|TRBV12-3/TRBV12-4|few
CASSFELADYNEQFF
TGTGCCAGCAGTTTTGAACTAGCGGACTACAATGAGCAGTTCTTC
>TRBJ1-2|NA|TRBV7-2|NA
CASSLAGGFSGHTF
TGTGCCAGCAGCTTAGCAGGAGGGTTCTCTGGCCACACCTTC
>TRBJ2-4|NA|TRBV15|few
CATSRGTENIQYF
TGTGCCACCAGCAGGGGGACTGAAAACATTCAGTACTTC
>TRBJ2-3|TRBD2|TRBV7-2|NA
CASSLVASGGRTDTQYF
TGTGCCAGCAGCTTAGTGGCTAGCGGGGGTCGCACAGATACGCAGTATTTT
>TRBJ2-7|NA|TRBV6-6|NA
CASSWSPGGQSYEQYF
TGTGCCAGCAGTTGGAGTCCCGGAGGACAGTCCTACGAGCAGTACTTC
>TRBJ1-1|NA|TRBV4-2|few
CASSPAVAVNTEAFF
TGTGCCAGCAGCCCCGCGGTGGCAGTTAACACTGAAGCTTTCTTT
>TRBJ1-2|NA|TRBV12-3/TRBV12-4|NA
CASRSGSRNYGYTF
TGTGCCAGCAGGTCAGGAAGTAGAAACTATGGCTACACCTTC
>TRBJ1-4|NA|TRBV27|NA
CASSFTPGFNEKLFF
TGTGCCAGCAGTTTTACGCCAGGGTTTAATGAAAAACTGTTTTTT
>TRBJ2-5|NA|TRBV12-3/TRBV12-4|NA
CASSLSLGLEETQYF
TGTGCCAGCAGTTTAAGCTTGGGGCTGGAAGAGACCCAGTACTTC
>TRBJ1-2|NA|TRBV10-3|NA
CAISKESHGYTF
TGTGCCATCAGTAAAGAATCCCATGGCTACACCTTC
>TRBJ1-2|TRBD1|TRBV20-1|NA
CSARVTGSGYTF
TGCAGTGCTAGAGTGACAGGGTCAGGCTACACCTTC
>TRBJ1-6|NA|TRBV7-2|few
CASSTRQVGFLHF
TGTGCCAGCAGCACCCGACAGGTGGGATTTCTCCACTTT
>TRBJ2-5|NA|TRBV10-3|NA
CAIGRIGELETQYF
TGTGCCATCGGAAGGATAGGGGAATTGGAGACCCAGTACTTC
>TRBJ2-3|TRBD2|TRBV4-3|few
CASSRQGLAGGASTDTQYF
TGCGCCAGCAGCCGCCAAGGACTAGCGGGGGGTGCTAGCACAGATACGCAGTATTTT
>TRBJ2-1|NA|TRBV29-1|few
CSVERQARNEQFF
TGCAGCGTTGAAAGGCAGGCGAGAAATGAGCAGTTCTTC
>TRBJ2-3|NA|TRBV7-9|few
CASSSPARGRNGDTQYF
TGTGCCAGCAGCTCCCCCGCTAGGGGTCGTAACGGAGATACGCAGTATTTT
>TRBJ1-4|NA|TRBV6-6|NA
CASRLRGSGEKLFF
TGTGCCAGCAGGCTCCGGGGGTCGGGGGAAAAACTGTTTTTT
>TRBJ1-2|TRBD1|TRBV28|once
CASSTNTGVYGYTF
TGTGCCAGCAGCACTAACACAGGGGTGTATGGCTACACCTTC
>TRBJ1-4|NA|TRBV25-1|NA
CASSDRRRGANEKLFF
TGTGCCAGCAGTGATCGACGGCGGGGGGCTAATGAAAAACTGTTTTTT
>TRBJ1-1|TRBD1|TRBV5-1|NA
CASRLAGTGDTEAFF
TGCGCCAGCAGGTTAGCCGGGACAGGGGACACTGAAGCTTTCTTT
>TRBJ1-5|NA|TRBV2|NA
CASSEGGVQPQHF
TGTGCCAGCAGTGAGGGGGGGGTTCAGCCCCAGCATTTT
>TRBJ2-5|NA|TRBV4-3|NA
CASSQDLPSQETQYF
TGCGCCAGCAGCCAAGATCTGCCCAGTCAAGAGACCCAGTACTTC
>TRBJ2-7|NA|TRBV6-6|NA
CASSYVQGEQYF
TGTGCCAGCAGTTATGTGCAAGGCGAGCAGTACTTC
>TRBJ2-5|TRBD2|TRBV20-1|NA
CSAAMTSGGRVQYF
TGCAGTGCTGCGATGACTAGCGGGGGGCGGGTGCAGTACTTC
>TRBJ2-7|NA|TRBV7-8|NA
CASSLTEKFYEQYF
TGTGCCAGCAGCCTTACTGAGAAGTTCTACGAGCAGTACTTC
>TRBJ2-3|NA|TRBV7-9|NA
CAGRPLSNAGRTDTQYF
TGTGCCGGCAGGCCTTTGAGTAATGCGGGGCGAACAGATACGCAGTATTTT
>TRBJ2-1|TRBD1|TRBV7-3|few
CASSQWTGGLVSEQFF
TGTGCCAGCAGCCAATGGACAGGGGGCCTAGTGAGTGAGCAGTTCTTC
>TRBJ2-5|NA|TRBV29-1|NA
CSAKGQQETQYF
TGCAGCGCCAAAGGACAGCAAGAGACCCAGTACTTC
>TRBJ1-4|NA|TRBV4-3|NA
CASSPKATSTNEKLFF
TGCGCCAGCAGCCCCAAGGCTACGAGTACTAATGAAAAACTGTTTTTT
>TRBJ1-4|NA|TRBV7-2|few
CASSLGTNHEKLFF
TGTGCCAGCAGCTTAGGGACAAACCACGAAAAACTGTTTTTT
>TRBJ2-1|NA|TRBV7-8|few
CASRENGVKNEQFF
TGTGCCAGCAGGGAGAACGGGGTTAAAAATGAGCAGTTCTTC
>TRBJ1-2|TRBD1|TRBV3-1|NA
CASSLTTPGQGLSYYGYTF
TGTGCCAGCAGCCTAACAACTCCGGGACAGGGACTCTCTTACTATGGCTACACCTTC
>TRBJ2-5|NA|TRBV4-3|NA
CASSPTSGELAQYF
TGCGCCAGCAGCCCGACCTCGGGGGAATTGGCCCAGTACTTC
>TRBJ1-2|NA|TRBV6-5|NA
CASNYWTDYGYTF
TGTGCCAGCAATTACTGGACAGACTATGGCTACACCTTC
>TRBJ1-5|NA|TRBV20-1|NA
CSARDFGQLSNQPQHF
TGCAGTGCTAGAGATTTCGGGCAGTTGAGCAATCAGCCCCAGCATTTT